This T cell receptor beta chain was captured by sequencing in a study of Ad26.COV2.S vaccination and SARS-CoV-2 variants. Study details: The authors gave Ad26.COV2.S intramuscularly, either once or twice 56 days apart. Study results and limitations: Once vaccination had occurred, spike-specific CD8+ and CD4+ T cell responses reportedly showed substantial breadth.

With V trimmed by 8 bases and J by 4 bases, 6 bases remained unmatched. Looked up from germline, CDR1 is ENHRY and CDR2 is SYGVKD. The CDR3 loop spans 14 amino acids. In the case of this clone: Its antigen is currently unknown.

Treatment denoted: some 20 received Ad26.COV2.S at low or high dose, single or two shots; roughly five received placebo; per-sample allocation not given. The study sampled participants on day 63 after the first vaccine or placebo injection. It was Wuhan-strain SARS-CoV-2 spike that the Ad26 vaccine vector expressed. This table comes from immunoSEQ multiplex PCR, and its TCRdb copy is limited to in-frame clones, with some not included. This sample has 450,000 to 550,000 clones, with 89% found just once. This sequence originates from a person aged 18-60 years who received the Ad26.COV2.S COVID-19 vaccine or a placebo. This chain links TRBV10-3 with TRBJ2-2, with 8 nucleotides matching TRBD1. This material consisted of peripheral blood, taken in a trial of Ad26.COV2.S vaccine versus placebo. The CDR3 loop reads CAIAQGALTGELFF. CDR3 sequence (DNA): TGTGCCATCGCTCAGGGGGCCCTCACCGGGGAGCTGTTTTTT.